These T cell receptor beta chains were read from a single sample in a study of T cell responses to AZD1222 COVID-19 vaccine. Here immunoSEQ multiplex PCR was the method, and the copy in TCRdb shows in-frame clones only, minus some. The repertoire holds roughly 100,000 clones, roughly nine tenths seen once, with 1.2% in the top ten. The input for sequencing was peripheral blood, taken on day 0 of AZD1222 vaccination. The receptors derive from an adult in good health. The CDR3 runs from the conserved cysteine through the conserved F or W. Fields, in order: D gene, clone size, V gene, J gene, CDR3 protein, CDR3 DNA. D genes are given only for firm matches. Some rows mark clone size as missing; the rest say once, few, many or name a class of expanded clone.

.	.	TRBV6-2/TRBV6-3	TRBJ1-5	CASSYSLLGAGHNQPQHF	TGTGCCAGCAGTTACTCTCTTTTGGGGGCAGGGCACAATCAGCCCCAGCATTTT
TRBD2	.	TRBV3-1/TRBV3-2	TRBJ2-1	CASSQHYSGGEQFF	TGTGCCAGCAGCCAGCATTATAGCGGGGGTGAGCAGTTCTTC
.	few	TRBV7-9	TRBJ2-5	CASNHAGPSPQYF	TGTGCCAGCAATCATGCGGGGCCTTCCCCCCAGTACTTC
TRBD1	.	TRBV18	TRBJ1-6	CASSLTQGSGYNSPLHF	TGTGCCAGCTCATTGACACAGGGGTCCGGCTATAATTCACCCCTCCACTTT
.	.	TRBV29-1	TRBJ2-1	CSAEDGSGGDNEQFF	TGCAGCGCGGAAGATGGGTCAGGGGGGGACAATGAGCAGTTCTTC
TRBD1	.	TRBV27	TRBJ1-1	CASRRTGNTEAFF	TGTGCCAGCAGAAGGACAGGGAACACTGAAGCTTTCTTT
.	.	TRBV5-6	TRBJ2-7	CASSLDGDSSYEQYF	TGTGCCAGCAGCTTGGATGGCGACAGTTCCTACGAGCAGTACTTC
.	.	TRBV5-1	TRBJ1-1	CASSLLGLRGTEAFF	TGCGCCAGCAGCTTGTTGGGGTTGCGAGGCACTGAAGCTTTCTTT
.	.	TRBV5-1	TRBJ2-3	CASSLLGGLGDTQYF	TGCGCCAGCAGTCTCCTTGGCGGCCTTGGGGATACGCAGTATTTT
.	.	TRBV2	TRBJ2-6	CATQGGGANVLTF	TGTGCCACCCAAGGTGGTGGGGCCAACGTCCTGACTTTC
.	once	TRBV7-2	TRBJ1-2	CASSSDRVNYGYTF	TGTGCCAGCAGCTCCGACAGAGTAAACTATGGCTACACCTTC
TRBD2	once	TRBV11-2	TRBJ2-1	CASSLVGLAGVTNEQFF	TGTGCCAGCAGCTTAGTGGGACTAGCGGGAGTAACAAATGAGCAGTTCTTC
TRBD1	.	TRBV9	TRBJ1-3	CASSARTGTNTIYF	TGTGCCAGCAGTGCCAGGACAGGAACTAACACCATATATTTT
.	.	TRBV12-3/TRBV12-4	TRBJ1-4	CASSLEGLLFF	TGTGCCAGCAGTTTGGAGGGCTTGCTGTTTTTT
TRBD2	once	TRBV18	TRBJ2-5	CASSPLAVQETQYF	TGTGCCAGCTCACCCCTAGCGGTCCAAGAGACCCAGTACTTC
.	.	TRBV2	TRBJ1-1	CASSAEPWGDTEAFF	TGTGCCAGCAGTGCAGAGCCCTGGGGGGACACTGAAGCTTTCTTT
.	.	TRBV7-8	TRBJ1-1	CASSTPPGTEAFF	TGTGCCAGCAGCACGCCCCCAGGGACTGAAGCTTTCTTT
.	.	TRBV7-2	TRBJ1-6	CASSLAQGRSPLHF	TGTGCCAGCTCTCTAGCGCAGGGTAGATCACCCCTCCACTTT
.	.	TRBV11-1	TRBJ2-7	CASSRRDFFDEQYF	TGTGCCAGCAGCCGCCGGGACTTTTTTGACGAGCAGTACTTC
.	.	TRBV19	TRBJ1-2	CASSIPSGPSNYGYTF	TGTGCCAGTAGTATCCCCTCAGGACCATCTAACTATGGCTACACCTTC
TRBD1	.	TRBV7-3	TRBJ1-1	CASSPGGIRGTEAFF	TGTGCCAGCAGCCCCGGTGGGATCAGGGGGACTGAAGCTTTCTTT
.	.	TRBV5-6	TRBJ2-5	CASSFLRTAAYQETQYF	TGTGCCAGCAGCTTTCTACGAACAGCCGCTTACCAAGAGACCCAGTACTTC
.	.	TRBV7-2	TRBJ2-2	CASSLGGDTGELFF	TGTGCCAGCAGCTTAGGGGGGGACACCGGGGAGCTGTTTTTT
.	.	TRBV23-1	TRBJ1-5	CASKLFISSNQPQHF	TGCGCCAGCAAGTTGTTTATCAGCAGCAATCAGCCCCAGCATTTT
TRBD1	.	TRBV19	TRBJ1-1	CASTNQGGNTEAFF	TGTGCCAGTACCAACCAGGGGGGGAACACTGAAGCTTTCTTT
.	.	TRBV14	TRBJ2-1	CASSRFNPGLSRTYNEQFF	TGTGCCAGCAGCCGTTTTAACCCGGGACTTTCCCGGACCTACAATGAGCAGTTCTTC
.	.	TRBV7-8	TRBJ2-3	CASSRARGSDTQYF	TGTGCCAGCAGCCGGGCGAGGGGGTCGGATACGCAGTATTTT
.	.	TRBV9	TRBJ1-1	CASSAPGDTEAFF	TGTGCCAGCAGCGCCCCAGGGGACACTGAAGCTTTCTTT
TRBD2	.	TRBV7-8	TRBJ2-7	CASSPGGYEQYF	TGTGCCAGCAGCCCGGGGGGGTACGAGCAGTACTTC
.	.	TRBV30	TRBJ2-7	CAWSTGAEKQYF	TGTGCCTGGAGTACAGGAGCGGAAAAGCAGTACTTC
.	.	TRBV20-1	TRBJ1-5	CSATLGQPQHF	TGCAGTGCTACCCTTGGTCAGCCCCAGCATTTT
.	.	TRBV10-3	TRBJ1-1	CAITRTENTEAFF	TGTGCCATCACCCGGACAGAGAACACTGAAGCTTTCTTT
.	.	TRBV6-5	TRBJ1-4	CASRAFGGSEKLFF	TGTGCCAGCAGAGCCTTTGGGGGCAGTGAAAAACTGTTTTTT
TRBD2	.	TRBV2	TRBJ2-7	CASSVSAGRGEQYF	TGTGCCAGCAGTGTTTCGGCAGGGAGGGGCGAGCAGTACTTC
.	once	TRBV11-3	TRBJ2-2	CASRIAGGHTGELFF	TGTGCCAGCAGGATTGCCGGGGGACACACCGGGGAGCTGTTTTTT
.	.	TRBV10-3	TRBJ1-5	CAISEYGEQPQHF	TGTGCCATCAGTGAGTATGGGGAACAGCCCCAGCATTTT
TRBD1	once	TRBV5-5	TRBJ2-7	CASSFGTGDYEQYF	TGTGCCAGCAGCTTTGGGACAGGAGACTACGAGCAGTACTTC
.	once	TRBV21-1	TRBJ2-7	CASSKAGVFSGRTLYEQYF	TGTGCCAGCAGCAAAGCCGGGGTCTTTAGCGGGAGGACTCTCTACGAGCAGTACTTC